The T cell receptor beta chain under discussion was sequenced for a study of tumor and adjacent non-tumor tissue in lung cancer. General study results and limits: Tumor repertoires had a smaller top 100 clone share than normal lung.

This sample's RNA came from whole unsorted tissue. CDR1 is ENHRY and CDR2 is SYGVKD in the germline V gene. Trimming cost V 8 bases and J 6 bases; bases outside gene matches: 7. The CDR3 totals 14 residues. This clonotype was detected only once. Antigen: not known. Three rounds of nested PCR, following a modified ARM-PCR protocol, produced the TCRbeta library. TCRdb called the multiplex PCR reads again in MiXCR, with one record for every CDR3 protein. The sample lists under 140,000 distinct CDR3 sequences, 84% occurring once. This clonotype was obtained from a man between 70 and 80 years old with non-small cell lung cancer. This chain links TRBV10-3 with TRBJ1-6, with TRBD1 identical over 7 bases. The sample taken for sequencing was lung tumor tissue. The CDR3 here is CAIQGGRGNSPLHF. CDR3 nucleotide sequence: TGTGCCATCCAGGGGGGCAGGGGTAATTCACCCCTCCACTTT.